Below are 22 T cell receptor beta chains sequenced from a single sample in a study of identical twins. MiXCR was run by TCRdb on the 5' RACE reads, yielding one entry per CDR3 protein. The sample has about 340,000 distinct CDR3 sequences, about 12% seen once. The data also belong to a second study, concerning yellow fever vaccine responses in identical twins.

Sample: CD8+ T cells sorted from blood. These receptors originate from a woman aged 18-29 years in good health.

There are many counts of this clonotype. This sequence joins TRBV2 and TRBJ2-7; TRBD2 matches 10 bases. Germline V lookup: CDR1 SNHLY, CDR2 FYNNEI. Trimming cost V 6 bases and J 7 bases; bases outside gene matches: 3. The CDR3 totals 12 residues. The CDR3 loop is CASSRTSGEQYV. In DNA form, the CDR3 reads TGTGCCAGCAGCCGGACTAGCGGTGAGCAGTACGTC.

This clonotype was detected a few times. The rearrangement uses TRBV12-3 or TRBV12-4 and TRBJ1-2; 9 nucleotides line up with TRBD1. The CDR3 covers 15 residues. The junction had 6 bases not matched to a gene; V was cut back by 2 bases and J by 5 bases. The CDR3 loop is CASSLKGQGQYGYTF. For the CDR3, the DNA is TGTGCCAGCAGTTTAAAGGGACAGGGACAATATGGCTACACCTTC.

This clonotype was counted between two and nine times. This chain links TRBV12-3 or TRBV12-4 with TRBJ2-3; 7 bases line up with TRBD2. CDR3 length: 18 residues. V trimming: 1 base; J trimming: 0 bases; junction bases outside the gene matches: 10. CDR3 region: CASSLGRERASSTDTQYF. CDR3 coding DNA: TGTGCCAGCAGTTTAGGGCGGGAGCGGGCCTCTAGCACAGATACGCAGTATTTT.

V and J are TRBV10-3 and TRBJ2-7; 7 nucleotides align to TRBD2. CDR3 length: 13 amino acids. V shed 10 bases, J shed 3 bases, and the junction held 9 bases outside the gene matches. Germline V gene sequence: CDR1 ENHRY, CDR2 SYGVKD. The CDR3 protein is CATLEVAGYEQYV. The CDR3, as DNA: TGTGCCACCCTCGAGGTAGCGGGCTACGAGCAGTACGTC.

This chain uses TRBV27 with TRBJ2-3, with D possibly matching TRBD2 (5 bases). The length of the CDR3 is 17 residues. The V gene lost 4 bases and the J gene lost 1 base, with 18 bases spanning the gap. The V gene's germline CDR1 is MNHEY and CDR2 SMNVEV (reference sequence). Written as DNA, the CDR3 is TGTGCCAGCAGTTCTATTCGGACGAGGGTGGGCACAGATACGCAGTATTTT. Residues: CASSSIRTRVGTDTQYF.

This chain links TRBV24-1 with TRBJ2-5; D gene ambiguous. Trimming stripped 2 bases from V and 1 base from J, with 10 bases between. The CDR3 totals 15 residues. CDR1 KGHDR and CDR2 SFDVKD come from the germline V gene. The CDR3 loop is CATSDSRHLQETQYF. The CDR3 DNA reads as TGTGCCACCAGTGATTCTAGACACCTCCAAGAGACCCAGTACTTC.

The chain couples TRBV4-1 to TRBJ2-2, with D perhaps matching TRBD2 (5 bases). Trimming removed 0 bases at V and 5 bases at J, with 16 bases between. Germline CDR1 MGHRA, CDR2 YSYEKL. This CDR3 has 17 residues. Here the CDR3 reads CASSQEHPSGSTGELFF. CDR3 bases: TGCGCCAGCAGCCAAGAACATCCTTCGGGGTCAACCGGGGAGCTGTTTTTT.

This clonotype was counted only a few times. This chain joins TRBV20-1 and TRBJ1-1, with a weak D call TRBD1 (5 bases). Trimming removed 6 bases from V and 3 bases from J, with 17 bases in between. The length of the CDR3 is 14 residues. Germline values: CDR1 DFQATT, CDR2 SNEGSKA (reference sequence). The CDR3 is CSAQGLGGDTEAFF. The CDR3 DNA reads TGCAGTGCGCAGGGTTTGGGGGGGGACACTGAAGCTTTCTTT.

This clonotype was counted only a few times. This chain uses TRBV20-1 with TRBJ1-3, with TRBD1 as a possible D gene (5 bases). The length of the CDR3 is 15 residues. V was clipped by 3 bases and J by 3 bases, with 15 bases between them. Germline CDR1 DFQATT, CDR2 SNEGSKA (reference sequence). The CDR3 loop is CSARSLGVNGNTIYF. CDR3 nucleotides: TGCAGTGCTAGGAGTCTGGGGGTAAATGGAAACACCATATATTTT.

The V gene is TRBV20-1, the J gene TRBJ2-2, with 9 bases aligning to TRBD2. V dropped 5 bases and J dropped 8; count of bases not matched to a gene: 12. Germline V gene data show CDR1 as DFQATT and CDR2 as SNEGSKA (reference sequence). The CDR3 covers 15 residues. The CDR3 nucleotides read TGCAGTGCTCGGTGGCGGGAGGGCCTTTCTGGGGAGCTGTTTTTT. It encodes CSARWREGLSGELFF.

This clonotype came up a few times. The gene calls are TRBV4-1 and TRBJ1-5; no reliable D call. The CDR3 extends over 13 amino acids. Germline V CDR1 and CDR2: MGHRA, YSYEKL. Trimming cost V 0 bases and J 5 bases, with 5 bases left between them. CDR3 residues: CASSQDWDQPQHF. The CDR3 coding sequence is TGCGCCAGCAGCCAAGATTGGGATCAGCCCCAGCATTTT.

This clonotype was counted between two and nine times. Here the CDR3 reads CATSDPMGAGGDGNEQFF. Written as DNA, the CDR3 is TGTGCCACCAGTGACCCTATGGGTGCGGGAGGTGACGGCAATGAGCAGTTCTTC. The chain recombines TRBV24-1 with TRBJ2-1; 8 bases match TRBD2. V was pared by 4 bases and J by 6 bases, with 16 bases of the junction left unmatched. This CDR3 has 18 residues. The germline V gene has CDR1 KGHDR and CDR2 SFDVKD.

This chain connects TRBV9 to TRBJ2-1; the match to TRBD2 covers 9 bases. Germline loops: CDR1 SGDLS, CDR2 YYNGEE. V trimming: 3 bases; J trimming: 3 bases; junction bases outside the gene matches: 13. The CDR3 is 18 amino acids. CDR3: CASSGSGGSGSHYNEQFF. The CDR3 bases are TGTGCCAGCAGCGGCTCCGGGGGTAGCGGGAGCCACTACAATGAGCAGTTCTTC. The complete variable domain, with remaining parts taken from reference TRBV9 and TRBJ2-1, reads DSGVTQTPKHLITATGQRVTLRCSPRSGDLSVYWYQQSLDQGLQFLIQYYNGEERAKGNILERFSAQQFPDLHSELNLSSLELGDSALYFCASSGSGGSGSHYNEQFFGPGTRLTVL.

This chain connects TRBV7-6 to TRBJ2-1, with D maybe TRBD2 (7 bases). The V gene's germline CDR1 is SGHVS and CDR2 FNYEAQ. V lost 8 bases, J lost 0 bases, and 23 bases lay in between. The CDR3 runs to 18 residues. The CDR3 sequence is CASGTTTGAGVSYNEQFF. In nucleotides, the CDR3 is TGTGCCAGCGGTACGACAACGGGGGCGGGAGTCTCCTACAATGAGCAGTTCTTC.

This clonotype was observed a handful of times. CDR3 coding DNA: TGCGCCAGCAGCTCGGGACAGGGGGCGTGGGGTCCAGGCGAGACCCAGTACTTC. It specifies CASSSGQGAWGPGETQYF. The chain joins TRBV5-1 to TRBJ2-5; 12 positions match TRBD1. Germline V gene sequence: CDR1 SGHRS, CDR2 YFSETQ. After removal of 3 bases from V and 5 bases from J, the junction contained 14 bases not matched to a gene. CDR3 length: 18 residues.

The J gene is TRBJ2-3, the V gene TRBV7-8; 7 nucleotides agree with TRBD2. Germline V gene lookup returns CDR1 SGHVS and CDR2 FQNEAQ. V lost 6 bases and J lost 10; bases outside the gene matches: 19. CDR3 size: 16 residues. This chain's CDR3 is CASRPGGGWSRGPQYF. CDR3 DNA: TGTGCCAGCAGACCGGGGGGTGGGTGGTCTCGAGGGCCGCAGTATTTT.

This clonotype has a handful of counts. This chain connects TRBV27 to TRBJ2-1, with D unresolved. Trimming removed 6 bases from V and 3 bases from J, with 12 bases in between. The CDR3 spans 14 residues. Per germline, CDR1 MNHEY and CDR2 SMNVEV (reference sequence). The CDR3 sequence: CASSSGPYYNEQFF. CDR3 coding DNA: TGTGCCAGCAGCTCGGGCCCCTACTACAATGAGCAGTTCTTC.

V and J are TRBV3-1 and TRBJ2-7, with 9 bases that match TRBD1. Germline V gene data show CDR1 as LGHDT and CDR2 as YNNKEL (reference sequence). The CDR3 runs 15 residues. DNA of the CDR3: TGTGCCAGCAGCCCAGGGACAGGGACCTCCTACAAGCAGTACGTC. Translated: CASSPGTGTSYKQYV.

This clonotype was detected a few times. The rearrangement uses TRBV7-8 and TRBJ2-7; TRBD1 or TRBD2 may be the D gene (6 bases each). The CDR3 spans 15 residues. Trimming pared 6 bases from V and 3 bases from J, leaving 18 bases between. CDR1 is SGHVS, CDR2 FQNEAQ, per germline. The CDR3 protein is CASSEGGTSGYEQYV. In nucleotides, the CDR3 is TGTGCCAGCAGTGAGGGGGGAACCAGCGGCTACGAGCAGTACGTC.

The chain links TRBV7-8 to TRBJ1-2; D is unresolved. The ends were cut back, 5 bases at V and 4 bases at J, with 17 bases in the middle. The germline V gene has CDR1 SGHVS and CDR2 FQNEAQ. The CDR3 is 15 residues long. In DNA, the CDR3 is TGTGCCAGCAGCCCCCGGGCCTCTCGAGGCTATGGCTACACCTTC. Protein: CASSPRASRGYGYTF.

This clonotype was recorded a few times. The chain uses TRBV9 and TRBJ1-6, with D unclear. CDR3 length equals 14 residues. Germline CDR1 is SGDLS and CDR2 is YYNGEE. Trimming removed 3 bases from V and 10 bases from J, with 14 bases in between. DNA for the CDR3: TGTGCCAGCAGCGCGGGTGGAGGGTCCTCACCCCTCCACTTT. This gives the protein CASSAGGGSSPLHF.

This clonotype showed up many times. CDR3 region: CASSAGDLSSEQYV. The CDR3 nucleotides are TGTGCCAGCAGCGCCGGGGACCTCTCCTCCGAGCAGTACGTC. The chain is built from TRBV11-2 and TRBJ2-7; D could derive from TRBD1 or TRBD2 (5 bases each). CDR1 and CDR2 from the germline V gene are SGHAT and FQNNGV. The CDR3 extends over 14 amino acids.